The 10 T cell receptor beta chains presented below share a single source sample, sequenced in a study of patients and donors after allogeneic stem cell transplantation. One entry per CDR3 protein results from TCRdb running MiXCR on the RT-PCR reads. The sample carries fewer than 250,000 distinct CDR3 sequences, roughly 15% recorded once. The specimen sequenced was blood, either unsorted or a sorted T cell fraction (not recorded which). Every receptor here comes from a human donor who was either an allogeneic HSCT recipient or a stem cell or donor lymphocyte infusion donor (not recorded which). It is not recorded whose cells these are; they may come from a transplant donor.

This clonotype was seen a handful of times. The chain carries TRBV18 and TRBJ2-7; the match to TRBD1 covers 8 bases. The V and J ends lost 4 bases and 0 bases, in that order; junction bases with no gene match: 5. The CDR3 extends over 15 amino acids. Germline V gives CDR1 KGHSH, CDR2 LQKENI. The CDR3 spells CASSRGDRPSYEQYF. CDR3 in DNA: TGTGCCAGCTCACGAGGGGACAGGCCCTCCTACGAGCAGTACTTC.

This clonotype was picked up a small number of times. The V and J genes are TRBV6-5 and TRBJ2-1; no reliable D call. Germline V gene lookup returns CDR1 MNHEY and CDR2 SVGAGI. This CDR3 contains 16 residues. Trimming pared 0 bases from V and 0 bases from J, leaving 9 bases between. CDR3 protein: CASSYSTLNSYNEQFF. The CDR3 DNA reads as TGTGCCAGCAGTTACTCTACACTAAACTCCTACAATGAGCAGTTCTTC.

This clonotype was detected many times. This chain links TRBV19 with TRBJ1-5; 9 bases align to TRBD1. The CDR3 totals 14 residues. In germline, CDR1 is LNHDA, CDR2 SQIVND (reference sequence). V lost 9 bases, J lost 11 bases, and 14 bases stayed unmatched. The CDR3 loop reads CASHSGTGSMTQHF. CDR3 coding DNA: TGTGCCAGCCATTCCGGGACAGGGTCCATGACCCAGCATTTT.

This clonotype was seen only a few times. The chain is built from TRBV1 and TRBJ2-3; no DNA check was done on the table's D call, TRBD1. TRBV1 is listed as a pseudogene. The CDR3 is made up of 16 amino acids. In nucleotides, the CDR3 is TGCACCAGCAGCCAAGCTCCCCCTAAGACCACAGATACGCAGTATTTT. Protein sequence: CTSSQAPPKTTDTQYF.

There are a few counts of this clonotype. V is TRBV6-1 and J is TRBJ2-1, with 8 bases fitting TRBD2. Looked up from germline, CDR1 is MNHNS and CDR2 is SASEGT. CDR3 size: 15 residues. J was trimmed by 0 bases and V by 6 bases; bases with no gene match: 4. CDR3 DNA: TGTGCCAGCAGGTCGGGACTAGGCTCCTACAATGAGCAGTTCTTC. Translating it yields CASRSGLGSYNEQFF.

The sample holds a few counts of this clonotype. J is TRBJ1-2 and V is TRBV14; D gene uncertain. The CDR3 totals 15 residues. The germline CDR1 and CDR2 sequences are SGHDN and FVKESK. V lost 1 base, J lost 5 bases, and 14 bases lay in between. The CDR3 DNA is TGTGCCAGCAGCCAAGCGCGGCCGCCGGGATATGGCTACACCTTC. This sequence encodes CASSQARPPGYGYTF.

This chain uses TRBV25-1 with TRBJ2-3, with 7 bases aligning to TRBD1. Germline V CDR1 and CDR2: MGHDK, SYGVNS. Trimming at V came to 3 bases and at J to 2 bases, leaving 8 bases not matched to a gene. The CDR3 runs to 16 residues. In DNA, the CDR3 is TGTGCCAGCAGTGAGACCCACAGGGGAACCACAGATACGCAGTATTTT. Its translation: CASSETHRGTTDTQYF.

The sample holds a few counts of this clonotype. The chain is built from TRBV20-1 and TRBJ1-5, with D tentatively TRBD1 (6 bases). This CDR3 has 14 amino acids. V was clipped by 2 bases and J by 4 bases, with 12 bases between them. CDR1 is DFQATT and CDR2 is SNEGSKA in the germline V gene (reference sequence). Here the CDR3 reads CSARPGQPNQPQHF. For the CDR3, the DNA is TGCAGTGCTAGACCTGGACAGCCAAATCAGCCCCAGCATTTT.

The chain combines TRBV4-1 with TRBJ1-3; D is unclear. Per the germline V gene, CDR1 is MGHRA and CDR2 is YSYEKL. The germline V and J ends were trimmed by 4 bases and 2 bases, with 15 bases remaining between them. This CDR3 is 16 amino acids long. CDR3 loop: CASSPLGGRAGNTIYF. CDR3 sequence (DNA): TGCGCCAGCAGCCCTCTTGGAGGGAGGGCTGGAAACACCATATATTTT.

As for this clonotype: Its ends do not fully match the called genes, so a read error is possible. The chain has TRBV6-5 and TRBJ1-2; perhaps TRBD1 as D (5 bases). Per the germline V gene, CDR1 is MNHEY and CDR2 is SVGAGI. The CDR3 totals 12 residues. In DNA form, the CDR3 reads TGTGCCAGCAGTACCCCCCATGGGCAGGGATGGTTC. Its translation: CASSTPHGQGWF.